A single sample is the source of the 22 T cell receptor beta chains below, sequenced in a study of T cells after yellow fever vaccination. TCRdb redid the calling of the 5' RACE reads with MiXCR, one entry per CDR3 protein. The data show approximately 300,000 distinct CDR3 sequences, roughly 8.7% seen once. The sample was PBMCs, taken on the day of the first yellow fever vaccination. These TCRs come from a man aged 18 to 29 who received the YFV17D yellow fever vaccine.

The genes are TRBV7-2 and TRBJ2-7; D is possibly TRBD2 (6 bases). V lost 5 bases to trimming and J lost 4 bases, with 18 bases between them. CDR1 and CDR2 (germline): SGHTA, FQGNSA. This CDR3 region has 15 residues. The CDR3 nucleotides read TGTGCCAGCAGCCCTACAAGCCGGGGGATATACGAGCAGTACTTC. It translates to CASSPTSRGIYEQYF. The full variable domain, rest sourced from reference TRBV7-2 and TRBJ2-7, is GAGVSQSPSNKVTEKGKDVELRCDPISGHTALYWYRQSLGQGLEFLIYFQGNSAPDKSGLPSDRFSAERTGGSVSTLTIQRTQQEDSAVYLCASSPTSRGIYEQYFGPGTRLTVT.

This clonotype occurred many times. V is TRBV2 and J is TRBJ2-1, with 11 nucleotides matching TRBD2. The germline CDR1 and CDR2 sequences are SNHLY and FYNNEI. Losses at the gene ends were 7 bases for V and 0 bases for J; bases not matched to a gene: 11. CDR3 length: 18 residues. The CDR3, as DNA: TGTGCCAGCATACAACGACTAGCGGGGCTAAGCTCCTACAATGAGCAGTTCTTC. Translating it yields CASIQRLAGLSSYNEQFF.

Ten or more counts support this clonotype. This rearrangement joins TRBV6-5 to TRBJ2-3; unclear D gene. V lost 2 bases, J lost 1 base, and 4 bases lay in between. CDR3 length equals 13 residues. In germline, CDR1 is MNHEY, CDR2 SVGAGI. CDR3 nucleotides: TGTGCCAGCAGTTACAGGGGCACAGATACGCAGTATTTT. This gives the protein CASSYRGTDTQYF.

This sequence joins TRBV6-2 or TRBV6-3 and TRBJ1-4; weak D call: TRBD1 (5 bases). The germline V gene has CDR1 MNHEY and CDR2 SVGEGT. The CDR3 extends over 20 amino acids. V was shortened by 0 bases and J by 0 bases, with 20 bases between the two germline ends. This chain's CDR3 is CASSYSMVQGGKTTNEKLFF. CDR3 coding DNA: TGTGCCAGCAGTTACTCGATGGTTCAGGGAGGGAAAACAACTAATGAAAAACTGTTTTTT.

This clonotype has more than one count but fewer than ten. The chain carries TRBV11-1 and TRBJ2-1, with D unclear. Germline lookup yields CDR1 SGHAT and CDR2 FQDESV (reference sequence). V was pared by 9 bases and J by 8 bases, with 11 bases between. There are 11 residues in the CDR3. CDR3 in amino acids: CASLKGDEQFF. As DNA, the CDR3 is TGTGCCAGTTTGAAGGGCGATGAGCAGTTCTTC.

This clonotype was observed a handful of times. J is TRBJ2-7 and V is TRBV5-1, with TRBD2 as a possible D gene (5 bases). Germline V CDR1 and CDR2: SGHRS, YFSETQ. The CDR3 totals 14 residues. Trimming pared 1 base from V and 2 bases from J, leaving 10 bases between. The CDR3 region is CASSLRNGAYEQYV. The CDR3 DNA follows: TGCGCCAGCAGCTTGCGGAACGGGGCCTACGAGCAGTACGTC.

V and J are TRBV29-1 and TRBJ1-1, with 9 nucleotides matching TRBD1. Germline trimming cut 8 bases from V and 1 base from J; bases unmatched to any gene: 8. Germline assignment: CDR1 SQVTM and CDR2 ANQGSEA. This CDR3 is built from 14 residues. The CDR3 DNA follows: TGCAGCTCGATGAGGGGACAGGGGAACACTGAAGCTTTCTTT. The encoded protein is CSSMRGQGNTEAFF. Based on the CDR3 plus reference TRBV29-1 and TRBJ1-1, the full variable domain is SAVISQKPSRDICQRGTSLTIQCQVDSQVTMMFWYRQQPGQSLTLIATANQGSEATYESGFVIDKFPISRPNLTFSTLTVSNMSPEDSSIYLCSSMRGQGNTEAFFGQGTRLTVV.

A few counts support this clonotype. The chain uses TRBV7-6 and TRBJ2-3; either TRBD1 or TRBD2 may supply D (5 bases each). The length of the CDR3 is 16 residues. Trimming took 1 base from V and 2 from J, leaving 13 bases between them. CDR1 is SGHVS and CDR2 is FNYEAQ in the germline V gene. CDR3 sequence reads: CASSLGGRLITDTQYF. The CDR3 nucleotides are TGTGCCAGCAGCTTAGGGGGACGGTTAATCACAGATACGCAGTATTTT.

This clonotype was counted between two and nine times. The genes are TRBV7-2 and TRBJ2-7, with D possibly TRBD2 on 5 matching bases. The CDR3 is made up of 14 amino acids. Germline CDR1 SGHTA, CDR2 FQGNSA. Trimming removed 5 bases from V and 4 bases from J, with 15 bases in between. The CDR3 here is CASSPPNEGYEQYF. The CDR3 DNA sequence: TGTGCCAGCAGCCCCCCTAATGAGGGATACGAGCAGTACTTC. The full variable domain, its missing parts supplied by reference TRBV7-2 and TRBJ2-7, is GAGVSQSPSNKVTEKGKDVELRCDPISGHTALYWYRQSLGQGLEFLIYFQGNSAPDKSGLPSDRFSAERTGGSVSTLTIQRTQQEDSAVYLCASSPPNEGYEQYFGPGTRLTVT.

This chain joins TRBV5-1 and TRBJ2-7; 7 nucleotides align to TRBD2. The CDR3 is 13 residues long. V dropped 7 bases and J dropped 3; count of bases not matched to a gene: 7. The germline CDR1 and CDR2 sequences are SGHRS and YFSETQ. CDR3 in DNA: TGCGCCAGCTCGGGGCGGGGGTTCTACGAGCAGTACTTC. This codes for CASSGRGFYEQYF.

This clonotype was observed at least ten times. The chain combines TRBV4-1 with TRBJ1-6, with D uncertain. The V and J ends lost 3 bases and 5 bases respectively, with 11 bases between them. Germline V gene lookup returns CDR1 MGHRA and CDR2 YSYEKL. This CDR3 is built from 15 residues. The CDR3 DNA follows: TGCGCCAGCAGCCATGCCGACTGGAATAATTCACCCCTCCACTTT. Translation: CASSHADWNNSPLHF.

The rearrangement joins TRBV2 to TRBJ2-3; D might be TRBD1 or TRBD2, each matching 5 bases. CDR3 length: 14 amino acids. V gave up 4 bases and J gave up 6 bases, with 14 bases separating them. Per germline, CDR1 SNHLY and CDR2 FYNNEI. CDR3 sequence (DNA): TGTGCCAGCAGTGTCTCTGGGGGTTCGGATACGCAGTATTTT. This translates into CASSVSGGSDTQYF.

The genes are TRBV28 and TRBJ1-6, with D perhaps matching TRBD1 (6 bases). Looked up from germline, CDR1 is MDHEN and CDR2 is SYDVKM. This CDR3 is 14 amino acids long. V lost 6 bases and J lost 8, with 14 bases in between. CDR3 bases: TGTGCCAGCAGCTTAGGCCACAGGGATTCACCCCTCCACTTT. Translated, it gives CASSLGHRDSPLHF.

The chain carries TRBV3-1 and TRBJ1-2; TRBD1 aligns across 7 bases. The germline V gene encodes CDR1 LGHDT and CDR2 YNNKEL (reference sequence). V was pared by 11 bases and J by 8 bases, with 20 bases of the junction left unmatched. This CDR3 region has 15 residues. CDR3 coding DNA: TGTGCCTCCAGCCAAGGAGGTCAAGGGGGCGGCGGCTACACCTTC. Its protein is CASSQGGQGGGGYTF. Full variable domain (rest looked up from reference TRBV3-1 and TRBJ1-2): DTAVSQTPKYLVTQMGNDKSIKCEQNLGHDTMYWYKQDSKKFLKIMFSYNNKELIINETVPNRFSPKSPDKAHLNLHINSLELGDSAVYFCASSQGGQGGGGYTFGSGTRLTVV.

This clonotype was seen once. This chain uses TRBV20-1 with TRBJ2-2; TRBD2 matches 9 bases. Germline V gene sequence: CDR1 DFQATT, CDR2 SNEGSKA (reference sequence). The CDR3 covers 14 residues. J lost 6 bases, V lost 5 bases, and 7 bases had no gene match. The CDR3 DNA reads TGCAGTGCTCCCCTAGCGGGGCTAGCCGGGGAGCTGTTTTTT. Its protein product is CSAPLAGLAGELFF.

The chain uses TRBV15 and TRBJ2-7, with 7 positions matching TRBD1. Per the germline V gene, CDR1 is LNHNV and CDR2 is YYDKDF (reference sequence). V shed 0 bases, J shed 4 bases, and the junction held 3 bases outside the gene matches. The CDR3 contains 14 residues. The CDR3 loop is CATSRDRGPYEQYV. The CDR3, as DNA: TGTGCCACCAGCAGAGATAGGGGGCCTTACGAGCAGTACGTC.

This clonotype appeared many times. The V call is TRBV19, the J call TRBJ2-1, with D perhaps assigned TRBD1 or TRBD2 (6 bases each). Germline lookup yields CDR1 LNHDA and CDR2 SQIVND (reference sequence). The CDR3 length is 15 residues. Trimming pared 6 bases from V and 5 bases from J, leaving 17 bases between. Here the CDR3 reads CASSPRGARDNEQFF. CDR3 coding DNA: TGTGCCAGTAGCCCGAGGGGGGCTAGGGACAATGAGCAGTTCTTC. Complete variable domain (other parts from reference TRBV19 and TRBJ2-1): DGGITQSPKYLFRKEGQNVTLSCEQNLNHDAMYWYRQDPGQGLRLIYYSQIVNDFQKGDIAEGYSVSREKKESFPLTVTSAQKNPTAFYLCASSPRGARDNEQFFGPGTRLTVL.

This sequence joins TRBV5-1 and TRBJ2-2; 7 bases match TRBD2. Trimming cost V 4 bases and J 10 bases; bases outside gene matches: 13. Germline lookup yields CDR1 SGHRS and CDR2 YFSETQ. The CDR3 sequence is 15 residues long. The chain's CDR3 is CASSLQSSGEEELFF. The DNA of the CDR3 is TGCGCCAGCAGCCTTCAATCTAGCGGTGAGGAGGAGCTGTTTTTT.

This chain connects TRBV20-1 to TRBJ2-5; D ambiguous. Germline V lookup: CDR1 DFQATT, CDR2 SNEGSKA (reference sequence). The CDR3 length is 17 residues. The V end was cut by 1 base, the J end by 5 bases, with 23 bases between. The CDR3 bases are TGCAGTGCTAGAGTAGGACCTGAGCCATTCCTGGGGGAGACCCAGTACTTC. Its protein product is CSARVGPEPFLGETQYF.

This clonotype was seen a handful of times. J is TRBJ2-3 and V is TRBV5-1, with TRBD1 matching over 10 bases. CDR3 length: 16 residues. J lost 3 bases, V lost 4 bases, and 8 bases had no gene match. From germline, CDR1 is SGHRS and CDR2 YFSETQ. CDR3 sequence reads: CASSPGQGWLTDTQYF. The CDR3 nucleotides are TGCGCCAGCAGCCCGGGACAGGGGTGGTTAACAGATACGCAGTATTTT.

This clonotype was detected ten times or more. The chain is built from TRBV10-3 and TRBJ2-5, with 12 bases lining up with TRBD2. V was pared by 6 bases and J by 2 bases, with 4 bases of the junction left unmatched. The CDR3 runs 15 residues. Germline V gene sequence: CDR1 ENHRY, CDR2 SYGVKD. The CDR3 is CAISPSGGGQETQYF. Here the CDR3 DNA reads TGTGCCATCAGCCCTAGCGGGGGGGGACAAGAGACCCAGTACTTC.

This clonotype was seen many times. The CDR3 here is CASSPPGASTDTQYF. As DNA, the CDR3 is TGTGCCAGCAGCCCCCCGGGGGCTAGCACAGATACGCAGTATTTT. This chain connects TRBV12-3 or TRBV12-4 to TRBJ2-3; D may match TRBD1 or TRBD2 (6 bases each). V lost 6 bases and J 0 bases, leaving 13 bases between the germline ends. The CDR3 is 15 residues long.